One sample yielded the 8 T cell receptor beta chains listed below, sequenced in a study of cytotoxic CD8 clonotypes in ibrutinib-treated CLL. The method was immunoSEQ multiplex PCR; TCRdb's version includes in-frame clones alone and lacks a portion of them. The sample includes 65,000 to 80,000 clones, approximately 82% of them seen just once. The sequenced sample was PBMCs, obtained after 24 months of ibrutinib treatment. These receptors all come from a human donor with chronic lymphocytic leukemia.

This sequence joins TRBV30 and TRBJ1-2; possibly TRBD1 for D (6 bases). There are 15 residues in the CDR3. Germline V lookup: CDR1 GTSNPN, CDR2 SVGIG (reference sequence). The V end was cut by 3 bases, the J end by 4 bases, with 18 bases between. CDR3 coding DNA: TGTGCCTGGAGGCCCTACTTGGGGGGGCTCTATGGCTACACCTTC. This translates into CAWRPYLGGLYGYTF.

This chain joins TRBV2 and TRBJ2-5; tentative D call: TRBD2 (5 bases). The germline V gene has CDR1 SNHLY and CDR2 FYNNEI. V gave up 2 bases and J gave up 5 bases, with 12 bases separating them. The CDR3 is made up of 14 amino acids. The CDR3 DNA follows: TGTGCCAGCAGTGAAATTGAGGGTTTCGAGACCCAGTACTTC. Amino acid sequence: CASSEIEGFETQYF.

The chain recombines TRBV9 with TRBJ2-7, with D possibly TRBD1 on 5 matching bases. The germline V gene has CDR1 SGDLS and CDR2 YYNGEE. The CDR3 runs to 15 residues. Deletions cut 4 bases from V and 0 bases from J, with 14 bases between. CDR3 in amino acids: CASSLGPVSSYEQYF. In DNA, the CDR3 is TGTGCCAGCAGCCTGGGGCCAGTCAGCTCCTACGAGCAGTACTTC.

The chain recombines TRBV19 with TRBJ1-4; D is unresolved. V was clipped by 5 bases and J by 7 bases, with 14 bases between them. Germline lookup yields CDR1 LNHDA and CDR2 SQIVND (reference sequence). The CDR3 sequence is 14 residues long. The CDR3 is CASSPDSGGEKLFF. CDR3 nucleotides: TGTGCCAGTAGTCCGGACTCTGGAGGTGAAAAACTGTTTTTT.

CDR3 sequence: CASSPDGQVNTEAFF. The CDR3, as DNA: TGCGCCAGCAGCCCCGACGGACAGGTCAACACTGAAGCTTTCTTT. The chain uses TRBV5-1 and TRBJ1-1; 7 bases align to TRBD1. After removal of 4 bases from V and 2 bases from J, the junction contained 8 bases not matched to a gene. Germline CDR1 is SGHRS and CDR2 is YFSETQ. The length of the CDR3 is 15 residues.

The chain recombines TRBV9 with TRBJ2-3; 8 bases align to TRBD2. This CDR3 region has 15 residues. Germline CDR1 and CDR2: SGDLS and YYNGEE. V shed 3 bases and J 3 bases; nucleotides not matched to a gene: 6. DNA of the CDR3: TGTGCCAGCAGCGCAATAGCGGGATGGACAGATACGCAGTATTTT. Translated, it gives CASSAIAGWTDTQYF.

The chain carries TRBV7-9 and TRBJ2-7; 12 nucleotides match TRBD1. Germline V CDR1 and CDR2: SEHNR, FQNEAQ (reference sequence). This CDR3 region has 15 residues. V was pared by 5 bases and J by 4 bases, with 6 bases of the junction left unmatched. The CDR3 sequence: CASSPGTGGWYEQYF. The CDR3 DNA follows: TGTGCCAGCAGCCCCGGGACAGGGGGCTGGTACGAGCAGTACTTC.

V gene TRBV18 combines with J gene TRBJ1-2; 9 bases match TRBD1. The trim removed 2 bases at V and 0 bases at J, leaving 4 bases unmatched. This CDR3 spans 16 amino acids. The germline CDR1 and CDR2 sequences are KGHSH and LQKENI. CDR3: CASSPAGQGPNYGYTF. CDR3 nucleotides: TGTGCCAGCTCACCAGCGGGACAGGGTCCTAACTATGGCTACACCTTC.